A single sample gave rise to the 14 T cell receptor beta chains below, sequenced in a study of T cells after yellow fever vaccination. MiXCR, applied by TCRdb to the 5' RACE reads, yields one record per CDR3 protein. The table has 620,000 or so distinct CDR3 sequences, around 12% seen once; the top ten hold about 16%. The sequences come from PBMCs, collected on the day of the yellow fever booster vaccination. These TCRs come from a man aged 25 to 40 who received the YFV17D yellow fever vaccine.

The rearrangement joins TRBV7-8 to TRBJ2-2, with a weak D call TRBD1 (6 bases). Trimming removed 6 bases from V and 6 bases from J, with 23 bases in between. The CDR3 runs 17 residues. Germline CDR1 SGHVS, CDR2 FQNEAQ. The CDR3 loop reads CASSELITGSRAGELFF. As DNA, the CDR3 is TGTGCCAGCAGTGAACTCATCACAGGGTCAAGGGCCGGGGAGCTGTTTTTT.

The chain uses TRBV5-5 and TRBJ1-3; D gene ambiguous. V was trimmed by 4 bases and J by 4 bases, leaving 12 bases between them. The CDR3 sequence is 14 residues long. Germline V CDR1 and CDR2: SGHKS, YYEKEE (reference sequence). In DNA form, the CDR3 reads TGTGCCAGCAGCAGGGAAAAACAGGGAAACACCATATATTTT. Translation: CASSREKQGNTIYF.

V is TRBV15 and J is TRBJ1-5; the D gene is possibly TRBD1 (5 bases). The V end was cut by 1 base, the J end by 7 bases, with 17 bases between. The CDR3 spans 16 residues. Germline V CDR1 and CDR2: LNHNV, YYDKDF (reference sequence). CDR3 in amino acids: CATSRVGREVKQPQHF. In DNA form, the CDR3 reads TGTGCCACCAGCAGAGTGGGCAGGGAGGTCAAACAGCCCCAGCATTTT. The whole variable domain, remainder taken from reference TRBV15 and TRBJ1-5, is DAMVIQNPRYQVTQFGKPVTLSCSQTLNHNVMYWYQQKSSQAPKLLFHYYDKDFNNEADTPDNFQSRRPNTSFCFLDIRSPGLGDTAMYLCATSRVGREVKQPQHFGDGTRLSIL.

The chain joins TRBV7-3 to TRBJ2-3; 9 bases align to TRBD2. Trimming removed 2 bases from V and 0 bases from J; junction bases left unmatched: 3. CDR1 is SGHTA and CDR2 is FQGTGA in the germline V gene. This CDR3 comprises 16 residues. CDR3 in DNA: TGTGCCAGCAGCTTACAAGCGGGAGGCAGCACAGATACGCAGTATTTT. Amino acids: CASSLQAGGSTDTQYF.

Only a few counts were recorded for this clonotype. The J gene is TRBJ2-5, the V gene TRBV12-3 or TRBV12-4, with D perhaps TRBD1 (8 bases). V lost 5 bases, J lost 5 bases, and 24 bases lay in between. This CDR3 comprises 17 residues. CDR3 coding DNA: TGTGCCAGCAGTCGAGAACAGGGGGGGCTTTTTCAGGAGACCCAGTACTTC. Encoded protein: CASSREQGGLFQETQYF.

CDR3 loop: CASSRTGTIINEKLFF. As DNA, the CDR3 is TGCGCCAGCAGCAGGACAGGGACCATAATTAATGAAAAACTGTTTTTT. The chain has TRBV5-1 and TRBJ1-4; TRBD1 matches at 8 bases. Trimming removed 4 bases from V and 4 bases from J; junction bases left unmatched: 9. The CDR3 consists of 16 residues. Germline V gene sequence: CDR1 SGHRS, CDR2 YFSETQ.

In this sample, this clonotype turned up a few times. The chain recombines TRBV7-9 with TRBJ2-5; D unclear. This CDR3 region has 14 residues. The V end was cut by 2 bases, the J end by 1 base, with 8 bases between. The V gene's germline CDR1 is SEHNR and CDR2 FQNEAQ (reference sequence). The CDR3 bases are TGTGCCAGCAGCTTAACCGGCACCCAAGAGACCCAGTACTTC. As protein: CASSLTGTQETQYF.

The V and J genes are TRBV20-1 and TRBJ1-3; D remains unclear. V shed 1 base and J shed 4 bases, with 11 bases lying between them. The CDR3 has 14 amino acids. Germline CDR1 reads DFQATT; CDR2 reads SNEGSKA (reference sequence). Here the CDR3 reads CSARVGGSGNTIYF. The CDR3 DNA is TGCAGTGCTAGAGTTGGAGGTTCCGGAAACACCATATATTTT.

This rearrangement joins TRBV5-1 to TRBJ2-1; no clear D gene. V dropped 3 bases and J dropped 4 bases, with 11 bases sitting between them. CDR1 and CDR2 (germline): SGHRS, YFSETQ. This CDR3 region has 14 residues. The CDR3 spells CASSSTDFYNEQFF. As DNA, the CDR3 is TGCGCCAGCAGCTCGACTGATTTTTACAATGAGCAGTTCTTC.

Only a few counts were recorded for this clonotype. The chain employs TRBV4-2 and TRBJ1-1; D ambiguous. With 1 base removed from V and 5 bases from J, the gap between germline ends came to 11 bases. The length of the CDR3 is 14 residues. Germline V gene sequence: CDR1 LGHNA, CDR2 YNFKEQ. The chain's CDR3 is CASSQGALGTEAFF. The CDR3 region has the DNA TGTGCCAGCAGCCAAGGGGCCTTAGGGACTGAAGCTTTCTTT.

The rearrangement uses TRBV6-5 and TRBJ2-7; D is undetermined. Per the germline V gene, CDR1 is MNHEY and CDR2 is SVGAGI. Trimming pared 0 bases from V and 3 bases from J, leaving 9 bases between. CDR3 length: 14 residues. The CDR3 protein is CASSYSSLYYEQYF. For the CDR3, the DNA is TGTGCCAGCAGTTACTCGAGTCTATACTACGAGCAGTACTTC.

V and J are TRBV5-1 and TRBJ2-5; possibly TRBD2 for D (6 bases). This CDR3 is 15 amino acids long. CDR1 is SGHRS and CDR2 is YFSETQ in the germline V gene. Trimming shortened V by 2 bases and J by 5 bases, and 16 bases separated the two germline ends. CDR3 sequence reads: CASSFSGTQVETQYF. The DNA of the CDR3 is TGCGCCAGCAGCTTCTCAGGGACTCAGGTGGAGACCCAGTACTTC.

In this sample, this clonotype turned up a few times. This sequence joins TRBV2 and TRBJ2-2; D not certain. In germline, CDR1 is SNHLY, CDR2 FYNNEI. V lost 6 bases and J 6 bases, leaving 14 bases between the germline ends. The CDR3 contains 14 residues. CDR3 in DNA: TGTGCCAGCAGACCCGACGGCGCAGCCGGGGAGCTGTTTTTT. Translating it yields CASRPDGAAGELFF.

This chain links TRBV24-1 with TRBJ2-3, with 11 bases matching TRBD2. CDR3 length: 20 residues. The trim removed 9 bases at V and 3 bases at J, leaving 22 bases unmatched. From germline, CDR1 is KGHDR and CDR2 SFDVKD. The CDR3 reads CATVNGWELAGGCLTDTQYF. CDR3 nucleotides: TGTGCCACCGTAAATGGCTGGGAGCTAGCGGGAGGTTGTCTGACAGATACGCAGTATTTT.